This T cell receptor (beta chain) was documented in a study of cytotoxic CD8 clonotypes in ibrutinib-treated CLL. Findings and caveats of the study: Sampling times, which were not matched between the groups, differed between sustained-remission patients and progressing patients. Baseline clonality, above age-matched healthy donor levels, tracked circulating CD8+ T-cell counts.

CDR1 is SGDLS, CDR2 YYNGEE, per germline. V was pared by 4 bases and J by 4 bases, with 19 bases of the junction left unmatched. This CDR3 contains 19 residues. Targeted sequencing depth ranged from 1 in 200,000 to 1 in 1 million T cells. The repertoire was sequenced with immunoSEQ multiplex PCR; TCRdb's copy has only in-frame clones and lacks some. The repertoire includes about 50,000 clones, more than 55% of them detected once, and less than 30% sits in the top ten. Remarks on this clone: What it binds is unknown.

The V and J genes are TRBV9 and TRBJ2-3, with 9 positions matching TRBD2. The material was PBMCs, obtained after 24 months of ibrutinib treatment. This receptor was obtained from a human donor with chronic lymphocytic leukemia. Written as DNA, the CDR3 is TGTGCCAGCAGCCGACCGCTCAGACAGCGGGGGGATAGTGCAGATACGCAGTATTTT. It is translated as CASSRPLRQRGDSADTQYF.